This T cell receptor (beta chain) comes out of a study of shared clonotypes between healthy human individuals. Study outcomes and limitations: Specimens sampled were limited to blood, with tissue repertoires likely differing. Larger estimated richness was generally seen in naive subsets than in memory subsets. Limitation of the genetic and exposure-history diversity represented came from the few donors.

Turning to this clone: The target antigen is unknown.

Germline V gene lookup returns CDR1 MNHNS and CDR2 SASEGT. The CDR3 totals 15 residues. V was pared by 1 base and J by 1 base, with 8 bases between. Produced via immunoSEQ multiplex PCR; TCRdb's table is partial and in-frame only. The sample consists of around 2.5 million clones, 90% to 95% of them appearing once. The study drew all its donors from Caucasian adults living in Nashville, Tennessee. The sequenced sample consisted of naive CD4+ T cells from PBMCs. The subset denotes: CD45RA+ positively selected. This clonotype was sampled from a man younger than 30 in good health. Some clones in this sample may be carry-over from other donors' samples. The V call is TRBV6-1, the J call TRBJ2-4; either TRBD1 or TRBD2 may fit D (6 bases each). DNA for the CDR3: TGTGCCAGCAGTGAAGAAGGGGGGGCCAAAAACATTCAGTACTTC. The encoded protein is CASSEEGGAKNIQYF.